The rows below give T cell receptor beta chains drawn from one sample of a study of blood T cell repertoires in COVID-19. Profiling relied on immunoSEQ multiplex PCR, and the TCRdb table lists in-frame clones only, not all of them. Of 45,000 to 65,000 clones listed, approximately 82% are singletons. The sample was peripheral blood. These receptors originate from a man between 70 and 80 years old with active COVID-19. The CDR3 runs from the conserved cysteine through the conserved F or W. The D gene is left open where the match is weak. Clone size is stated in some rows and not others, as once, few, many or a class when expanded.

j_call,clone_size,d_call,v_call,cdr3_aa,cdr3_nt
TRBJ2-7,.,.,TRBV4-3,CASSQDTGRKQYF,TGCGCCAGCAGCCAAGATACAGGACGGAAACAGTACTTC
TRBJ2-5,once,TRBD1,TRBV30,CAWTTARDRGTGLETQYF,TGTGCCTGGACAACTGCCCGGGACAGGGGCACCGGACTAGAGACCCAGTACTTC
TRBJ2-2,few,TRBD1,TRBV28,CASSYGTATRTGELFF,TGTGCCAGCAGTTACGGGACAGCTACGAGAACCGGGGAGCTGTTTTTT
TRBJ1-6,.,TRBD1,TRBV6-2/TRBV6-3,CASSLGQNNSPLHF,TGTGCCAGCAGTTTGGGACAGAATAATTCACCCCTCCACTTT
TRBJ2-3,few,.,TRBV11-3,CASSSLTDYTDTQYF,TGTGCCAGCAGTTCCCTCACGGACTACACAGATACGCAGTATTTT
TRBJ2-5,.,TRBD2,TRBV9,CASSVRTGGRQETQYF,TGTGCCAGCAGCGTAAGAACGGGGGGGCGCCAAGAGACCCAGTACTTC
TRBJ1-6,.,.,TRBV15,CATSPQVLNSPLHF,TGTGCCACCAGCCCACAGGTGCTCAATTCACCCCTCCACTTT
TRBJ1-5,.,.,TRBV30,CAWSGPSGQPQHF,TGTGCCTGGAGTGGACCGAGCGGTCAGCCCCAGCATTTT
TRBJ1-6,.,TRBD1,TRBV7-7,CASSPAGDRDVISPLHF,TGTGCCAGCAGCCCTGCAGGAGACAGGGATGTCATTTCACCCCTCCACTTT
TRBJ2-2,once,.,TRBV7-2,CASSLQAASTGELFF,TGTGCCAGCAGCCTGCAGGCAGCCTCCACCGGGGAGCTGTTTTTT
TRBJ1-6,.,TRBD1,TRBV5-1,CASSLGTGQKALHF,TGCGCCAGCAGCTTGGGGACAGGCCAGAAAGCCCTCCACTTT
TRBJ1-6,.,TRBD1,TRBV30,CAWSVAGGSPLHF,TGTGCCTGGAGTGTAGCAGGGGGATCACCCCTCCACTTT
TRBJ1-6,.,TRBD1,TRBV3-1/TRBV3-2,CASSQAQGGYGNSPLHF,TGTGCCAGCAGCCAAGCACAGGGGGGTTACGGTAATTCACCCCTCCACTTT
TRBJ1-2,.,TRBD1,TRBV30,CAWSAGGGYTF,TGTGCCTGGAGTGCAGGGGGTGGCTACACCTTC
TRBJ2-7,.,TRBD1,TRBV6-5,CASSSRNRGLYEQYF,TGTGCCAGCAGTTCACGGAACAGGGGGCTATACGAGCAGTACTTC
TRBJ2-3,.,TRBD1,TRBV5-1,CASSLGRQGTDTQYF,TGCGCCAGCAGCTTAGGTCGACAGGGAACAGATACGCAGTATTTT
TRBJ2-1,.,.,TRBV13,CASSLGGGSYNEQFF,TGTGCCAGCAGCTTAGGCGGGGGCTCCTACAATGAGCAGTTCTTC
TRBJ2-3,.,.,TRBV5-5,CASSSSGTRYSTDTQYF,TGTGCCAGCAGCTCCTCCGGGACACGTTATAGCACAGATACGCAGTATTTT
TRBJ1-4,.,.,TRBV5-4,CASSLQGPAEKLFF,TGTGCCAGCAGCTTACAGGGACCTGCTGAAAAACTGTTTTTT
TRBJ2-1,.,.,TRBV6-5,CASSSTNEQFF,TGTGCCAGCAGCTCAACTAATGAGCAGTTCTTC
TRBJ1-1,.,.,TRBV27,CASSFGSNTEAFF,TGTGCCAGCAGTTTCGGTTCGAACACTGAAGCTTTCTTT
TRBJ1-6,.,TRBD1,TRBV7-2,CASSLRQGNSPLHF,TGTGCCAGCAGCCTTAGACAGGGCAATTCACCCCTCCACTTT
TRBJ1-6,.,TRBD1,TRBV16,CASSRQGNSPLHF,TGTGCCAGCAGCCGACAGGGGAATTCACCCCTCCACTTT
TRBJ2-7,.,.,TRBV27,CASSSREGAGYEQYF,TGTGCCAGCAGCTCAAGAGAAGGAGCGGGTTACGAGCAGTACTTC
TRBJ1-1,few,.,TRBV19,CASSSWGGAKTEAFF,TGTGCCAGTAGTTCCTGGGGCGGGGCAAAAACTGAAGCTTTCTTT
TRBJ2-3,.,.,TRBV19,CASSILKTIRSTDTQYF,TGTGCCAGTAGTATTCTCAAGACTATCCGTAGCACAGATACGCAGTATTTT
TRBJ1-1,.,.,TRBV9,CASSVVDTEAFF,TGTGCCAGCAGCGTAGTAGACACTGAAGCTTTCTTT
TRBJ1-4,.,.,TRBV7-9,CASSLASGENEKLFF,TGTGCCAGCAGCTTAGCATCAGGGGAGAATGAAAAACTGTTTTTT
TRBJ2-3,.,TRBD1,TRBV27,CASSFLSGTGTDTQYF,TGTGCCAGCAGTTTCTTATCCGGGACAGGGACTGATACGCAGTATTTT
TRBJ1-3,.,.,TRBV18,CASSPWLPGSGNTIYF,TGTGCCAGCTCACCATGGCTCCCAGGCTCTGGAAACACCATATATTTT
TRBJ2-3,.,TRBD2,TRBV3-1/TRBV3-2,CASTLMGLAGGHGTDTQYF,TGTGCCAGCACCCTCATGGGACTAGCGGGGGGCCATGGCACAGATACGCAGTATTTT
TRBJ2-1,.,TRBD1,TRBV27,CASSTTGGWNEQFF,TGTGCCAGCAGTACGACAGGGGGTTGGAATGAGCAGTTCTTC
TRBJ1-1,.,.,TRBV19,CASNAGFTAEAFF,TGTGCCAGTAACGCGGGGTTTACGGCTGAAGCTTTCTTT
TRBJ2-7,.,.,TRBV29-1,CSATTGYEQYF,TGCAGCGCCACTACAGGGTACGAGCAGTACTTC
TRBJ2-1,once,.,TRBV2,CASSDISYNEQFF,TGTGCCAGCAGCGACATCTCCTACAATGAGCAGTTCTTC
TRBJ2-5,.,.,TRBV5-1,CASSLAGGDRETQYF,TGCGCCAGCAGCTTGGCTGGCGGGGATAGGGAGACCCAGTACTTC
TRBJ1-2,.,.,TRBV7-3,CASSPDKNYGYTF,TGTGCCAGCAGCCCCGACAAGAACTATGGCTACACCTTC
TRBJ2-3,once,.,TRBV6-1,CASSDGGARTDTQYF,TGTGCCAGCAGTGATGGAGGGGCCCGCACAGATACGCAGTATTTT
TRBJ2-7,.,TRBD1,TRBV2,CASTAQGSAYEQYF,TGTGCCAGCACCGCACAGGGGTCCGCCTACGAGCAGTACTTC
TRBJ1-6,.,.,TRBV9,CASSVGGEDSPLHF,TGTGCCAGCAGCGTAGGCGGGGAGGATTCACCCCTCCACTTT
TRBJ1-5,.,.,TRBV6-2/TRBV6-3,CASSYGGTPQHF,TGTGCCAGCAGTTACGGGGGGACGCCCCAGCATTTT